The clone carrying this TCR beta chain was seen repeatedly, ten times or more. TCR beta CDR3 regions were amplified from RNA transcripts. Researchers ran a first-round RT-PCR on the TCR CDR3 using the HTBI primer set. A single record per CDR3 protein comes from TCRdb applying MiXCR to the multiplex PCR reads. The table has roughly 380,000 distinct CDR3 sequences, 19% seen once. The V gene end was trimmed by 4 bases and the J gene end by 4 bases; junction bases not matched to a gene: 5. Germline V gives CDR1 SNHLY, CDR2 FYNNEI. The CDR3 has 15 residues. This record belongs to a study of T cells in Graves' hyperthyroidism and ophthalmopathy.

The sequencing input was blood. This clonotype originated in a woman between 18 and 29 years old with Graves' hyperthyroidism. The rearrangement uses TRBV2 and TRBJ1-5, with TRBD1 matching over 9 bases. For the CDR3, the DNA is TGTGCCAGCAGTGGGGGACAGGGAATAAATCAGCCCCAGCATTTT. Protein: CASSGGQGINQPQHF.